The T cell receptor (beta chain) described here comes from a study of neoadjuvant anti-PD-1 for oral cavity cancer. Study overall: Patients without progression received a fourth nivolumab dose around day 43, then surgical resection on days 50-56.

To note about this clone: The antigen is undetermined.

Germline V gene sequence: CDR1 GTSNPN, CDR2 SVGIG (reference sequence). This CDR3 contains 13 residues. The trim removed 5 bases at V and 0 bases at J, leaving 1 base unmatched. Study-level findings and limits: Each response group had just a few patients in TCR analyses.

Tumor libraries mostly used about 5.1 ug genomic DNA, two replicates each. Generated by immunoSEQ multiplex PCR, the TCRdb table keeps only in-frame clones and is missing some. The sample contains some 6,700 clones, around 48% of which appear only once. This sequence joins TRBV30 and TRBJ2-7; 10 nucleotides align to TRBD1. The origin of this receptor is a person aged 35-80 years with oral cavity squamous cell carcinoma. The sample was tumor tissue, taken before nivolumab (anti-PD-1) treatment. The CDR3 nucleotides read TGTGCCTGGGGACAGGGGGGCTCCTACGAGCAGTACTTC. Its translation: CAWGQGGSYEQYF.